These 11 T cell receptor beta chains originate from one sample sequenced in a study of blood T cell repertoires in COVID-19. Repertoires were generated with immunoSEQ multiplex PCR, while TCRdb's copy carries only in-frame clones and drops some. The sample has 270,000 or so clones, approximately 90% seen once; the top ten hold about 4.6%. The sequencing sample was made of peripheral blood. Receptor source: a man aged 35-49 years with acute or convalescent COVID-19.

The rearrangement links TRBV3-1 (or the pseudogene TRBV3-2) to TRBJ1-2; D remains ambiguous. The germline V gene has CDR1 LGHDT and CDR2 YNNKEL (reference sequence). The CDR3 loop spans 12 amino acids. V was clipped by 0 bases and J by 6 bases, with 5 bases between them. Here the CDR3 reads CASSQEEDGYTF. The CDR3, as DNA: TGTGCCAGCAGCCAAGAAGAGGATGGCTACACCTTC.

The CDR3 DNA reads TGTGCCAGCAGCGTAGAAGGGACAGCCTATGGCTACACCTTC. Protein sequence: CASSVEGTAYGYTF. This sequence joins TRBV9 and TRBJ1-2; 7 bases align to TRBD1. Germline-derived CDR1 and CDR2 are SGDLS and YYNGEE. CDR3 size: 14 residues. V lost 0 bases and J lost 4; bases outside the gene matches: 3.

The J gene is TRBJ1-1, the V gene TRBV6-6; TRBD1 matches 7 bases. The CDR3 covers 14 residues. The germline V gene has CDR1 MNHNY and CDR2 SVGAGI (reference sequence). With V trimmed by 5 bases and J by 1 base, 4 bases remained unmatched. Here the CDR3 reads CASSPRQGNTEAFF. CDR3 DNA: TGTGCCAGCAGTCCGCGACAGGGGAACACTGAAGCTTTCTTT.

The genes are TRBV10-3 and TRBJ2-3, with a possible D match to TRBD1 (6 bases). Trimming removed 6 bases at V and 5 bases at J, with 15 bases between. Germline CDR1 ENHRY, CDR2 SYGVKD. The CDR3 extends over 14 amino acids. The DNA of the CDR3 is TGTGCCATCAGGGACAGCCCTGAGGGAGATACGCAGTATTTT. Translation gives CAIRDSPEGDTQYF.

The V call is TRBV5-1, the J call TRBJ2-2, with 7 positions matching TRBD1. V shed 6 bases and J 1 base; nucleotides not matched to a gene: 6. The CDR3 length is 15 residues. Germline V gene lookup returns CDR1 SGHRS and CDR2 YFSETQ. CDR3 nucleotides: TGCGCCAGCAACCCCGGGACAGAGAACACCGGGGAGCTGTTTTTT. Translating gives CASNPGTENTGELFF.

This clone was seen only once. J is TRBJ1-2 and V is TRBV6-5, with 10 positions matching TRBD1. Trimming removed 0 bases from V and 7 bases from J; junction bases left unmatched: 5. The germline gives CDR1 MNHEY, CDR2 SVGAGI. The CDR3 covers 15 residues. The CDR3 DNA is TGTGCCAGCAGTTACTCGGGACAGGGGAGGTTTGGCTACACCTTC. Protein product: CASSYSGQGRFGYTF.

The V call is TRBV24-1, the J call TRBJ1-2; maybe TRBD1 (6 bases). There are 14 residues in the CDR3. Germline-derived CDR1 and CDR2 are KGHDR and SFDVKD. V lost 0 bases and J lost 6, with 10 bases in between. Here the CDR3 DNA reads TGTGCCACCAGTGATTTGAACAGGGACGATGGCTACACCTTC. Amino acid sequence: CATSDLNRDDGYTF.

The chain recombines TRBV3-1 (or the pseudogene TRBV3-2) with TRBJ2-2; 7 positions agree with TRBD1. Per germline, CDR1 LGHDT and CDR2 YNNKEL (reference sequence). The V segment lost 4 bases and the J segment 6 bases; nucleotides outside the gene matches: 8. This CDR3 region has 15 residues. The CDR3 DNA is TGTGCCAGCAGCCGAAGACAGGGTACCGCCGGGGAGCTGTTTTTT. It is translated as CASSRRQGTAGELFF.

This clone was recorded a few times. In nucleotides, the CDR3 is TGTGCCAGCAGGAAGACAGAACTTGTTATGAACACTGAAGCTTTCTTT. Translated, it gives CASRKTELVMNTEAFF. The rearrangement joins TRBV2 to TRBJ1-1; D perhaps matches TRBD1 (5 bases). This CDR3 region has 16 residues. Per germline, CDR1 SNHLY and CDR2 FYNNEI. V lost 6 bases and J lost 0, with 17 bases in between.

Worth noting for this clone: This CDR3 is also generated by other DNA sequences in the sample. The chain joins TRBV5-4 to TRBJ1-2; D is perhaps TRBD1 (6 bases). V was clipped by 0 bases and J by 6 bases, with 9 bases between them. The germline V gene has CDR1 SGHNT and CDR2 YYREEE (reference sequence). This CDR3 spans 13 amino acids. The CDR3 DNA reads as TGTGCCAGCAGCTTGGACAGGGTTGATGGCTACACCTTC. Its translation: CASSLDRVDGYTF.

The chain carries TRBV11-2 and TRBJ1-1; possible D gene TRBD1, 5 bases. V gave up 4 bases and J gave up 5 bases, with 14 bases separating them. The CDR3 runs 14 residues. CDR1 and CDR2 (germline): SGHAT, FQNNGV. The CDR3 reads CASSSLVRGTEAFF. Here the CDR3 DNA reads TGTGCCAGCAGCTCCCTGGTGCGGGGGACTGAAGCTTTCTTT.